Following are 10 T cell receptor beta chains from one sample sequenced in a study of control samples from healthy donors and cancer patients. Using immunoSEQ multiplex PCR, the repertoire was profiled, and TCRdb retains in-frame clones only, with some absent. Of just under 150,000 clones listed, approximately 91% are singletons. Sequencing was done on a sample of blood. The receptors stem from a man in his thirties or forties in good health.

The chain carries TRBV14 and TRBJ1-1, with D uncertain. CDR1 SGHDN and CDR2 FVKESK come from the germline V gene. V lost 4 bases, J lost 1 base, and 7 bases lay in between. The CDR3 consists of 13 residues. The CDR3 DNA sequence: TGTGCCAGCAGCCCAGCGTGGAACACTGAAGCTTTCTTT. It encodes CASSPAWNTEAFF.

This rearrangement joins TRBV11-2 to TRBJ2-6, with D uncertain. Germline values: CDR1 SGHAT, CDR2 FQNNGV. The CDR3 has 16 amino acids. Trimming removed 5 bases at V and 0 bases at J, with 11 bases between. For the CDR3, the DNA is TGTGCCAGCAGCCTGACCGATCACTCTGGGGCCAACGTCCTGACTTTC. Protein sequence: CASSLTDHSGANVLTF. Together with reference TRBV11-2 and TRBJ2-6, the CDR3 gives the full variable domain: EAGVAQSPRYKIIEKRQSVAFWCNPISGHATLYWYQQILGQGPKLLIQFQNNGVVDDSQLPKDRFSAERLKGVDSTLKIQPAKLEDSAVYLCASSLTDHSGANVLTFGAGSRLTVL.

In its sample, this clone was seen once. The gene calls are TRBV5-1 and TRBJ1-6, with TRBD1 matching 8 bases. Germline-derived CDR1 and CDR2 are SGHRS and YFSETQ. Losses at the gene ends were 1 base for V and 6 bases for J; bases not matched to a gene: 6. The CDR3 covers 16 residues. CDR3 amino acids: CASSLRAGQGNSPLHF. The CDR3 DNA follows: TGCGCCAGCAGCTTGCGCGCAGGACAGGGTAATTCACCCCTCCACTTT.

A single count supports this clone. This chain joins TRBV14 and TRBJ1-1; tentatively, D is TRBD1 (5 bases). This CDR3 region has 14 residues. Per germline, CDR1 SGHDN and CDR2 FVKESK. V lost 5 bases, J lost 6 bases, and 16 bases lay in between. In nucleotides, the CDR3 is TGTGCCAGCAGCATTCAGGGTGCGCTTCCTGAAGCTTTCTTT. Amino acids: CASSIQGALPEAFF.

The CDR3 DNA sequence: TGCGCCAGCAGCCAAGTTGGGGCCTACGAGCAGTACTTC. As protein: CASSQVGAYEQYF. V and J are TRBV4-1 and TRBJ2-7, with D hard to call. The CDR3 runs 13 residues. Trimming cost V 1 base and J 2 bases, with 6 bases left between them. The V gene's germline CDR1 is MGHRA and CDR2 YSYEKL.

V is TRBV15 and J is TRBJ1-1; D not resolved. CDR3 length equals 13 residues. V lost 0 bases and J lost 6, with 8 bases in between. Germline assignment: CDR1 LNHNV and CDR2 YYDKDF (reference sequence). The CDR3 coding sequence is TGTGCCACCAGCAGAGATTTTCGAGCTGAAGCTTTCTTT. Translated, it gives CATSRDFRAEAFF.

J is TRBJ1-2 and V is TRBV4-2; weak D call: TRBD1 (6 bases). V was cut by 4 bases and J by 0 bases, with 12 bases left in between. The CDR3 totals 15 residues. From germline, CDR1 is LGHNA and CDR2 YNFKEQ. CDR3 sequence: CASSPRWTANYGYTF. CDR3 nucleotides: TGTGCCAGCAGCCCCCGGTGGACAGCTAACTATGGCTACACCTTC.

By frequency in the sample, this clone is medium-sized. The chain has TRBV2 and TRBJ1-5, with D maybe TRBD1 (6 bases). Germline CDR1 is SNHLY and CDR2 is FYNNEI. V was cut by 7 bases and J by 7 bases, with 14 bases left in between. CDR3 length: 13 amino acids. Here the CDR3 DNA reads TGTGCCAGCATGGAGGACAGCTGGCAGCCCCAGCATTTT. It codes for CASMEDSWQPQHF.

The chain uses TRBV6-5 and TRBJ1-4; 10 nucleotides match TRBD1. The CDR3 contains 14 residues. Germline CDR1 and CDR2: MNHEY and SVGAGI. After removal of 6 bases from V and 8 bases from J, the junction contained 6 bases not matched to a gene. The CDR3 DNA is TGTGCCAGCAGGCCGGGACAGGGGTACGAAAAACTGTTTTTT. Translating gives CASRPGQGYEKLFF.

The chain links TRBV29-1 to TRBJ1-1; tentatively, D is TRBD1 (6 bases). The CDR3 contains 13 residues. Germline CDR1 is SQVTM and CDR2 is ANQGSEA. The V end was cut by 7 bases, the J end by 0 bases, with 12 bases between. This CDR3 is CSAGASLNTEAFF. The CDR3 DNA reads as TGCAGCGCAGGGGCATCTTTGAACACTGAAGCTTTCTTT.